This T cell receptor (beta chain) came from a study of tumor-infiltrating lymphocytes in primary liver carcinoma. Using a constant-region primer together with ProtoScript II reverse transcriptase, TCR beta cDNA was made from roughly 500 ng of total RNA. It was through three nested multiplex PCR rounds of slightly modified ARM-PCR that TCR beta libraries arose. Primers for the first two PCR rounds were TRBV1-TRBV30 forward primers and a C-beta reverse primer (around 10 cycles per round). A single record per CDR3 protein comes from TCRdb applying MiXCR to the multiplex PCR reads. The repertoire has approximately 120,000 distinct CDR3 sequences, 64% of them found once; the top ten carry 7.5% to 9%. Overall study results and limits: Researchers found tumor-adjacent and tumor-blood pairs overlapped less than tumor region pairs.

The germline CDR1 and CDR2 sequences are SGHKS and YYEKEE (reference sequence). The CDR3 is 13 residues long. This clonotype was seen once. Its matching antigen is unknown. The junction and the germline gene differ at one end; a read error may be behind it. Scientists recovered RNA and DNA together from around 20-30 mg of unsorted bulk tissue. The genes are TRBV5-5 and TRBJ2-3; 7 nucleotides line up with TRBD2. The sequencing sample was made of liver tumor tissue from sampling region 3. Subset reported: tumor region T3, left-lateral pole. The source is a woman aged 55-69 years with primary liver carcinoma and hepatitis B virus infection. The CDR3 sequence: CVSSPSGTDTQYF. The CDR3 DNA is TGTGTCAGCAGCCCTAGCGGTACAGATACGCAGTATTTT.